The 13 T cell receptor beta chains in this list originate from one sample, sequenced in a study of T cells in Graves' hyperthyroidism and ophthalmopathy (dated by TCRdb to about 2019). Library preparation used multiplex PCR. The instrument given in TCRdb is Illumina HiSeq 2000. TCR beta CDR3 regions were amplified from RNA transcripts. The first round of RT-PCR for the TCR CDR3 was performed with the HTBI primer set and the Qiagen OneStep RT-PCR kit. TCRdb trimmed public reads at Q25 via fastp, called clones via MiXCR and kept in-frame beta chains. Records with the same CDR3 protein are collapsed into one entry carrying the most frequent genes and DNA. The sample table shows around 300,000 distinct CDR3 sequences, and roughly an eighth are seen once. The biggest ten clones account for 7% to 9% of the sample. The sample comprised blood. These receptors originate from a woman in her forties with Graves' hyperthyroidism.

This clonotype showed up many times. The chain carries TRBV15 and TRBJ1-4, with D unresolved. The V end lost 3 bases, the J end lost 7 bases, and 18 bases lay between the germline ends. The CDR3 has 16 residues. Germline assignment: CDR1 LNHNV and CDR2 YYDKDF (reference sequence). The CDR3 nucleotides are TGTGCCACCAGCAGGCTCCCCCCAGACCGGGGTGAAAAACTGTTTTTT. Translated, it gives CATSRLPPDRGEKLFF.

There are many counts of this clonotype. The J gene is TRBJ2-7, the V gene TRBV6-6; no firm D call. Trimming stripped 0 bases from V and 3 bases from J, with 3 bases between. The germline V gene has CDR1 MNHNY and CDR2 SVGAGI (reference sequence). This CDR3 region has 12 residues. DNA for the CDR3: TGTGCCAGCAGTTACTCCCTCTACGAGCAGTACTTC. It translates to CASSYSLYEQYF.

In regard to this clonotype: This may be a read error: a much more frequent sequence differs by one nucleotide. CDR3 region: CASSFSTGALYEQYF. CDR3 nucleotides: TGTGCCAGCAGTTTCTCTACAGGGGCCCTCTACGAGCAGTACTTC. This chain joins TRBV6-2 or TRBV6-3 and TRBJ2-7, with 7 bases lining up with TRBD1. Looked up from germline, CDR1 is MNHEY and CDR2 is SVGEGT. This CDR3 comprises 15 residues. Unmatched junction bases numbered 9, after V lost 4 bases and J lost 3 bases.

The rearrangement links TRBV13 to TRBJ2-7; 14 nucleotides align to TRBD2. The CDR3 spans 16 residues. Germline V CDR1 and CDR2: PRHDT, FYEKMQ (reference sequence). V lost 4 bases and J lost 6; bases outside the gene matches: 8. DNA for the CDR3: TGTGCCAGCAGCTCCCCCGGGACTAGCGGGAGTAGCGAGCAGTACTTC. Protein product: CASSSPGTSGSSEQYF.

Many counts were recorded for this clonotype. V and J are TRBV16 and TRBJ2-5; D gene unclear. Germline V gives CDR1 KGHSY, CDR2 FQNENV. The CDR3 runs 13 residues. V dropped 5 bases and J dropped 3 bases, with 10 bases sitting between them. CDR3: CASSASSEETQYF. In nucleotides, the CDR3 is TGTGCCAGCAGCGCCTCTAGTGAAGAGACCCAGTACTTC.

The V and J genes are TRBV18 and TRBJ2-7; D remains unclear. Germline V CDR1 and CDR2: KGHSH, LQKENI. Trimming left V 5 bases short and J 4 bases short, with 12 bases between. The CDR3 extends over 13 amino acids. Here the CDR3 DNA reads TGTGCCAGCTCAGCTGATAGGGCGTACGAGCAGTACTTC. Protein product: CASSADRAYEQYF.

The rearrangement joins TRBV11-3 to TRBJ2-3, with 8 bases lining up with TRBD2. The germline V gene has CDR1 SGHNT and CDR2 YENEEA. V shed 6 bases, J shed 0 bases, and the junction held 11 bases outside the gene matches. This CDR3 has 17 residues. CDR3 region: CASSPTFSGTSTDTQYF. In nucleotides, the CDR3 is TGTGCCAGCAGTCCCACCTTTAGCGGGACCAGCACAGATACGCAGTATTTT.

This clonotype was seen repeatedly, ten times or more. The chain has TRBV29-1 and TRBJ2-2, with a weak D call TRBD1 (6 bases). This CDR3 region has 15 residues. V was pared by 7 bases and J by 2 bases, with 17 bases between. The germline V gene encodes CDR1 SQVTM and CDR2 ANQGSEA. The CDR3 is CSARQDLYNTGELFF. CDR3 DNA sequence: TGCAGCGCCCGACAGGACCTTTATAACACCGGGGAGCTGTTTTTT.

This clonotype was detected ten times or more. DNA of the CDR3: TGTGCCAGCAGTTACGGGTCCCAGGCCAGCTATGGCTACACCTTC. Encoded protein: CASSYGSQASYGYTF. The chain has TRBV6-5 and TRBJ1-2, with no clear D. Germline V gene lookup returns CDR1 MNHEY and CDR2 SVGAGI. The CDR3 has 15 amino acids. The ends were cut back, 2 bases at V and 4 bases at J, with 14 bases in the middle.

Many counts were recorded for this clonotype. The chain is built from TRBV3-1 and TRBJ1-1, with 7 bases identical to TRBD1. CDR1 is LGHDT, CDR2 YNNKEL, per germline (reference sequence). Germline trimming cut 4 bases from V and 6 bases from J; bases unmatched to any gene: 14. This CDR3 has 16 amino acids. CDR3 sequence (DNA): TGTGCCAGCAGCCGGGGGGGAACAGGGGTACGAGCTGAAGCTTTCTTT. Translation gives CASSRGGTGVRAEAFF.

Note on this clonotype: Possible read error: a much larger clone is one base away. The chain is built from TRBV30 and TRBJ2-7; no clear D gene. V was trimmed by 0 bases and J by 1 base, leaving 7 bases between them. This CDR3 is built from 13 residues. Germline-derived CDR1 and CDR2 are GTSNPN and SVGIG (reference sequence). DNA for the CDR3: TGTGCCTGGAGTGTATGGAGATCCTACGAGCAGTACTTC. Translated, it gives CAWSVWRSYEQYF.

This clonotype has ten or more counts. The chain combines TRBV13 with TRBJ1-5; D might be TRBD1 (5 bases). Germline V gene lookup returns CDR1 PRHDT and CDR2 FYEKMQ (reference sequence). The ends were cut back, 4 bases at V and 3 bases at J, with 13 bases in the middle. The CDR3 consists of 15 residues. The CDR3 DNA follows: TGTGCCAGCAGCTCTGGTACGGGGGACAATCAGCCCCAGCATTTT. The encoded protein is CASSSGTGDNQPQHF.

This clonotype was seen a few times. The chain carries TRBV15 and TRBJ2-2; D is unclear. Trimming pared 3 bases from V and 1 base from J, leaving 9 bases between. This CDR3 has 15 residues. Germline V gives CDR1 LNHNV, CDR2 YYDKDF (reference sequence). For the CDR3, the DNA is TGTGCCACCAGCAGCCCGGCCCAGAACACCGGGGAGCTGTTTTTT. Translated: CATSSPAQNTGELFF.